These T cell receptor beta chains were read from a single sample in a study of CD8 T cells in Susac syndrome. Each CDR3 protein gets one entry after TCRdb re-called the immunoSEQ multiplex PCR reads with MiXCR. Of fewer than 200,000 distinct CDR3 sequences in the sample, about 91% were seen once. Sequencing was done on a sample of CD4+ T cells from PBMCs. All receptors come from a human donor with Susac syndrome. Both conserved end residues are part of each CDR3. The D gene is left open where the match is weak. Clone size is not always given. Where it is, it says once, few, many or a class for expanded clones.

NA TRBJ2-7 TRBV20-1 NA TGCAGTGCTAGTTTGGAGACCCCTGGTGAGCAGTACTTC CSASLETPGEQYF
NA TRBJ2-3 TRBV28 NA TGTGCCAGCAGTTACGGGACAAGGAGTAGCACAGATACGCAGTATTTT CASSYGTRSSTDTQYF
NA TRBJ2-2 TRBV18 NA TGTGCCAGCTCACCGGACCCCGTCAACGGGGAGCTGTTTTTT CASSPDPVNGELFF
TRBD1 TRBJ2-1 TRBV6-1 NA TGTGCCAGCAGTGAGCGGCCGGGACAGGGAAGCTCCTACAATGAGCAGTTCTTC CASSERPGQGSSYNEQFF
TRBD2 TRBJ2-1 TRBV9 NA TGTGCCAGCAGCGCCGGGGGGGGGCAATGGTACAATGAGCAGTTCTTC CASSAGGGQWYNEQFF
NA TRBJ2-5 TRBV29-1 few TGCAGCGTTGGTGGCGGACAAGAGACCCAGTACTTC CSVGGGQETQYF
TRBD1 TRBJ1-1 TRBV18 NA TGTGCCAGCTCACCACCGGGGCAGGGGGCAGGGGTGAACACTGAAGCTTTCTTT CASSPPGQGAGVNTEAFF
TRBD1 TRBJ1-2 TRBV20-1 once TGCAGTGCTACGGACAGGGCCTATGGCTACACCTTC CSATDRAYGYTF
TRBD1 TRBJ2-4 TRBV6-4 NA TGTGCCAGCAGTGACGGACAGGGGCGAGGCATTCAGTACTTC CASSDGQGRGIQYF
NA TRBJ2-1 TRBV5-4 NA TGTGCCAGCAGCATTGGCTGGAATGAGCAGTTCTTC CASSIGWNEQFF
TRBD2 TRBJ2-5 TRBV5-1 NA TGCGCCAGCAGCCCAACTAGCGGGGTACCCCAAGAGACCCAGTACTTC CASSPTSGVPQETQYF
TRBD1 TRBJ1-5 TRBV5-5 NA TGTGCCAGCAGCTTGAACAGGGGAATTAGCAATCAGCCCCAGCATTTT CASSLNRGISNQPQHF
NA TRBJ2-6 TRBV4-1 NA TGCGCCAGCAGCCACGAGTCGGTTTTCTCTGGGGCCAACGTCCTGACTTTC CASSHESVFSGANVLTF
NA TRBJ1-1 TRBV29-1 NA TGCAGCGTTGTGGACAGTTTGAACACTGAAGCTTTCTTT CSVVDSLNTEAFF
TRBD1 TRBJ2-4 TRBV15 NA TGTGCCACCAGCACGTACAGGGGCCGGACCAAAAACATTCAGTACTTC CATSTYRGRTKNIQYF
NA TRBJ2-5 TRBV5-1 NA TGCGCCAGCAGCTTGGACGGAAGAGGGACCCAGTACTTC CASSLDGRGTQYF
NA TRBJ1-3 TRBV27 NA TGTGCCAGCAGTCCACCATCAGGAGACTCTGGAAACACCATATATTTT CASSPPSGDSGNTIYF
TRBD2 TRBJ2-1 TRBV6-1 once TGTGCCAGCAGTGGAGCGAGGGTGACTAGCGTTTACAATGAGCAGTTCTTC CASSGARVTSVYNEQFF
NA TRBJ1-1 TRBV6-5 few TGTGCCAGCAGTTTGGACAGACTGAACACTGAAGCTTTCTTT CASSLDRLNTEAFF
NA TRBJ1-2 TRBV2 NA TGTGCCAGCAGTCCAAACTATGGCTACACCTTC CASSPNYGYTF
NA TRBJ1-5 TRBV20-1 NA TGCAGTGCTAGTGTAACGGGGGTTAGCAATCAGCCCCAGCATTTT CSASVTGVSNQPQHF
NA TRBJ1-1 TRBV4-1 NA TGCGCCAGCAGCCAAGTGGGGGGGGCAGGAAGGACTGAAGCTTTCTTT CASSQVGGAGRTEAFF
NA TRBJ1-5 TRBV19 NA TGTGCCAGTAGTCCAGGGGTAAGTCAGCCCCAGCATTTT CASSPGVSQPQHF
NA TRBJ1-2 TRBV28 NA TGTGCCAGCAGTTTGGAACAGGGATACTATGGCTACACCTTC CASSLEQGYYGYTF
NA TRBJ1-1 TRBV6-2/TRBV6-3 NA TGTGCCACCCAGCCTTGGGCCATGAACACTGAAGCTTTCTTT CATQPWAMNTEAFF
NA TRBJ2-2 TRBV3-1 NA TGTGCCAGCAGCCAAGCAACAGGAGGCAGTGTGGACACCGGGGAGCTGTTTTTT CASSQATGGSVDTGELFF
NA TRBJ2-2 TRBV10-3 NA TGTGCCATCAGAACAGACCCGGTTAAGCAGGGGAGGAACGGGGAGCTGTTTTTT CAIRTDPVKQGRNGELFF
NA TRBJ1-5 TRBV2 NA TGTGCCAGCAGTGTTAAAAGGGCAGGCAATCAGCCCCAGCATTTT CASSVKRAGNQPQHF
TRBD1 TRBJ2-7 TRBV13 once TGTGCCAGCAGCATAAGGGACAGGGACGCTCAGTACTTC CASSIRDRDAQYF
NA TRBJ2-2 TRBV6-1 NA TGTGCCAGCATCCGGGACAAACTCACCGGGGAGCTGTTTTTT CASIRDKLTGELFF
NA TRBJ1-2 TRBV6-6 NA TGTGCCAGCACCAATACAGGGAACTATGGCTACACCTTC CASTNTGNYGYTF
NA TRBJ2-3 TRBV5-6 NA TGTGCCAGCAGCTTGGAGCTAGCTCCTAGCACAGATACGCAGTATTTT CASSLELAPSTDTQYF
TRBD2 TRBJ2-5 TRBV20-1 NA TGCAGTGCTAGAGTGGCGGGAGGGACCCAAGAGACCCAGTACTTC CSARVAGGTQETQYF
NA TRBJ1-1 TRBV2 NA TGTGCCAGCAGTGAAGCGGGGGGAGGCACTGAAGCTTTCTTT CASSEAGGGTEAFF
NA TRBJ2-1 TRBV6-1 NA TGTGCCAGCAGTCCGACCTACAATGAGCAGTTCTTC CASSPTYNEQFF
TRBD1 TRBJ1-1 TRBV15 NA TGTGCCACCAGCAGACCGGGACAGGGGCTGAACACTGAAGCTTTCTTT CATSRPGQGLNTEAFF
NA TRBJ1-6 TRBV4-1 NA TGCGCCAGCAGCCAAGACGGCGGGGTCTCTAATTCACCCCTCCACTTT CASSQDGGVSNSPLHF
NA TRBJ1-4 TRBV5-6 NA TGTGCCAGCAGCTTAGCAGCTACCAGGCCTAATGAAAAACTGTTTTTT CASSLAATRPNEKLFF
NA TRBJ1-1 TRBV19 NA TGTGCCAGTAGTGTTACATTGGGAACTGAAGCTTTCTTT CASSVTLGTEAFF
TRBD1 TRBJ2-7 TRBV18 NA TGTGCCAGCTACGGGGACAGGGACGAGCAGTACTTC CASYGDRDEQYF
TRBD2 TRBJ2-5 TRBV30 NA TGTGCCGGGACTAGCGGAGGTATCCAAGAGACCCAGTACTTC CAGTSGGIQETQYF
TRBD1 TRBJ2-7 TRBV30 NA TGTGCCTGCGACAGGGGGCAGGTTCTTTCCTACGAGCAGTACTTC CACDRGQVLSYEQYF
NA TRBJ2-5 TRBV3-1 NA TGTGCCAGCAGCTTCGGACACCCGGGGACGGGGAAAGAGACCCAGTACTTC CASSFGHPGTGKETQYF
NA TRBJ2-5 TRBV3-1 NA TGTGCCAGCAGCTCTACGGCGGAGGGGGAGACCCAGTACTTC CASSSTAEGETQYF